A selection of T cell receptor beta chains follows, all from one sample in a study of blood T cell repertoires in COVID-19. Clones were read by immunoSEQ multiplex PCR, and TCRdb kept only the in-frame ones, dropping some. The data contain approximately 74,000 clones, around 88% of them singletons. The sample consisted of peripheral blood. These receptors all stem from a woman over 75 with active or convalescent COVID-19. Both conserved end residues are part of each CDR3. A D gene is named only where the DNA matches it firmly. The size field is filled for only some rows; it gives once, few, many or a size class.

TRBJ1-5 | - | TRBD1 | TRBV7-9 | TGTGCCAGCAGCACGCAGGGGGACAATCAGCCCCAGCATTTT | CASSTQGDNQPQHF
TRBJ1-2 | once | TRBD1 | TRBV30 | TGTGCCTGGAGTGTAACCCAGGGGGCAGGTGGCTACACCTTC | CAWSVTQGAGGYTF
TRBJ2-7 | - | TRBD1 | TRBV9 | TGTGCCAGCAGCGCGGACAGGGGGGGCTACGAGCAGTACTTC | CASSADRGGYEQYF
TRBJ2-2 | - | - | TRBV14 | TGTGCCAGCAGCCACATTTCAGGTTTAGGCACCGGGGAGCTGTTTTTT | CASSHISGLGTGELFF
TRBJ1-1 | few | TRBD1 | TRBV5-5 | TGTGCCAGCAGCTTGCGGGGCAGGGGGCAACCGTTAAACACTGAAGCTTTCTTT | CASSLRGRGQPLNTEAFF
TRBJ1-2 | - | TRBD1 | TRBV7-2 | TGTGCCAGCAGCTTATACGAGGGGGCCCGTGGCTACACCTTC | CASSLYEGARGYTF
TRBJ1-3 | - | - | TRBV3-1/TRBV3-2 | TGTGCCAGCAGCCAAGGGTCCAGGGCTGGAAACACCATATATTTT | CASSQGSRAGNTIYF
TRBJ2-3 | - | - | TRBV10-3 | TGTGCCATCAGCCCCCTGTCAGATACGCAGTATTTT | CAISPLSDTQYF
TRBJ2-2 | - | TRBD2 | TRBV7-3 | TGTGCCAGCAGCTTAGGAGCGGGAGGAGGGACCGGGGAGCTGTTTTTT | CASSLGAGGGTGELFF
TRBJ1-5 | - | - | TRBV5-1 | TGCGCCAGCAGCCCTAACACGGCAGGACAGCCCCAGCATTTT | CASSPNTAGQPQHF
TRBJ1-1 | - | - | TRBV19 | TGTGCCAGTAGTATCCGGGGAGGCACTGAAGCTTTCTTT | CASSIRGGTEAFF
TRBJ1-2 | once | - | TRBV5-1 | TGCGCCAGCAGCTTGGGGACAGCGAGCACTGGGGACACCTTC | CASSLGTASTGDTF
TRBJ1-1 | - | - | TRBV5-1 | TGCGCCAGCAGCTTCAGGGGCGATAACACTGAAGCTTTCTTT | CASSFRGDNTEAFF
TRBJ2-4 | - | TRBD1 | TRBV7-2 | TGTGCCAGCAGCTTAGTTGGGACAGGGGGGGCCAAAAACATTCAGTACTTC | CASSLVGTGGAKNIQYF
TRBJ1-2 | - | TRBD1 | TRBV10-2 | TGCGCCAGCAGTGAGTCCAGACAGGGCTTGGGCTACACCTTC | CASSESRQGLGYTF